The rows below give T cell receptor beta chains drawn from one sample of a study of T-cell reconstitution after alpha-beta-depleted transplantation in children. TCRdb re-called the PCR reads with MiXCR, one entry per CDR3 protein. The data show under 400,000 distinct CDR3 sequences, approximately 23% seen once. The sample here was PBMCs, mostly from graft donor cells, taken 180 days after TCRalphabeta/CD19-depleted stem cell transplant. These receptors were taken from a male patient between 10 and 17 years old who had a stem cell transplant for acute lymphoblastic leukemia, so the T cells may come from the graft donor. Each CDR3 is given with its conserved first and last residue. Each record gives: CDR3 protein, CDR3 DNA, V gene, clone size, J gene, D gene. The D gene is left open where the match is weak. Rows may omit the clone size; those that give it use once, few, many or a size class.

CDR3 protein: CASSLIRGQYGYTF; CDR3 DNA: TGTGCCAGCAGTTTAATCAGGGGACAATATGGCTACACCTTC; V gene: TRBV12-3/TRBV12-4; clone size: .; J gene: TRBJ1-2; D gene: .
CDR3 protein: CASSRVKGPFNEQFF; CDR3 DNA: TGCGCCAGCAGCCGGGTTAAAGGACCCTTCAATGAGCAGTTCTTC; V gene: TRBV4-1; clone size: .; J gene: TRBJ2-1; D gene: .
CDR3 protein: CASSHTGGKNTEAFF; CDR3 DNA: TGTGCCAGCAGCCATACAGGGGGAAAAAACACTGAAGCTTTCTTT; V gene: TRBV6-1; clone size: .; J gene: TRBJ1-1; D gene: TRBD1
CDR3 protein: CASSLNPLVYEQYF; CDR3 DNA: TGTGCCAGCAGTTTGAATCCCTTGGTCTACGAGCAGTACTTC; V gene: TRBV27; clone size: .; J gene: TRBJ2-7; D gene: .
CDR3 protein: CASSYAIGGKYNSPLHF; CDR3 DNA: TGTGCCAGCAGTTACGCGATCGGCGGGAAGTATAATTCACCCCTCCACTTT; V gene: TRBV6-5; clone size: once; J gene: TRBJ1-6; D gene: .
CDR3 protein: CASSQGQSFYEQYF; CDR3 DNA: TGTGCCAGCAGCCAGGGACAGAGCTTCTACGAGCAGTACTTC; V gene: TRBV5-4; clone size: .; J gene: TRBJ2-7; D gene: TRBD1
CDR3 protein: CASSQQGQGGSPLHF; CDR3 DNA: TGCGCCAGCAGCCAACAAGGACAGGGAGGTTCACCCCTCCACTTT; V gene: TRBV4-1; clone size: few; J gene: TRBJ1-6; D gene: TRBD1
CDR3 protein: CASSYSKGGETQYF; CDR3 DNA: TGTGCCAGCAGTTACTCGAAGGGGGGGGAGACCCAGTACTTC; V gene: TRBV6-5; clone size: .; J gene: TRBJ2-5; D gene: .
CDR3 protein: CASTPASSYNEQFF; CDR3 DNA: TGTGCCAGCACTCCTGCTAGCAGTTACAATGAGCAGTTCTTC; V gene: TRBV12-3/TRBV12-4; clone size: .; J gene: TRBJ2-1; D gene: .
CDR3 protein: CASSQGSRPSTDTQYF; CDR3 DNA: TGCGCCAGCAGCCAAGGAAGTAGGCCTAGCACAGATACGCAGTATTTT; V gene: TRBV5-1; clone size: once; J gene: TRBJ2-3; D gene: .
CDR3 protein: CATSRVGNYNEQFF; CDR3 DNA: TGTGCCACCAGCAGAGTTGGCAACTACAATGAGCAGTTCTTC; V gene: TRBV15; clone size: .; J gene: TRBJ2-1; D gene: .
CDR3 protein: CSARDKALSGNTIYF; CDR3 DNA: TGCAGTGCTAGAGATAAGGCACTCTCTGGAAACACCATATATTTT; V gene: TRBV20-1; clone size: .; J gene: TRBJ1-3; D gene: .
CDR3 protein: CASSRQGRTDTQYF; CDR3 DNA: TGTGCCAGCAGCAGGCAGGGTCGAACAGATACGCAGTATTTT; V gene: TRBV27; clone size: few; J gene: TRBJ2-3; D gene: .
CDR3 protein: CASSDRGRSEKLFF; CDR3 DNA: TGCGCCAGCAGCGACAGGGGCAGAAGTGAAAAACTGTTTTTT; V gene: TRBV5-1; clone size: many; J gene: TRBJ1-4; D gene: TRBD1
CDR3 protein: CASSFGAGQNEKLFF; CDR3 DNA: TGTGCCAGCAGCTTTGGGGCAGGGCAAAATGAAAAACTGTTTTTT; V gene: TRBV7-6; clone size: .; J gene: TRBJ1-4; D gene: .
CDR3 protein: CSVEDHSYEQYF; CDR3 DNA: TGCAGCGTTGAAGATCACAGCTACGAGCAGTACTTC; V gene: TRBV29-1; clone size: .; J gene: TRBJ2-7; D gene: .
CDR3 protein: CAISEGTVLDYGYTF; CDR3 DNA: TGTGCCATCAGTGAGGGAACAGTATTAGACTATGGCTACACCTTC; V gene: TRBV10-3; clone size: few; J gene: TRBJ1-2; D gene: .
CDR3 protein: CASSEYWSWGGTGETQYF; CDR3 DNA: TGTGCCAGCAGTGAATATTGGAGCTGGGGGGGGACTGGAGAGACCCAGTACTTC; V gene: TRBV25-1; clone size: .; J gene: TRBJ2-5; D gene: TRBD2
CDR3 protein: CSVEGRRVVNEQFF; CDR3 DNA: TGCAGCGTGGAGGGGCGGCGGGTAGTTAATGAGCAGTTCTTC; V gene: TRBV29-1; clone size: few; J gene: TRBJ2-1; D gene: .
CDR3 protein: CASSNIAGGPPYEQYF; CDR3 DNA: TGTGCCAGCAGCAATATAGCGGGAGGGCCGCCCTACGAGCAGTACTTC; V gene: TRBV12-3/TRBV12-4; clone size: .; J gene: TRBJ2-7; D gene: TRBD2
CDR3 protein: CASSWGLAGPYEQYF; CDR3 DNA: TGCGCCAGCAGCTGGGGACTAGCGGGACCCTACGAGCAGTACTTC; V gene: TRBV5-1; clone size: .; J gene: TRBJ2-7; D gene: TRBD2
CDR3 protein: CASSLWAVAESSYNEQFF; CDR3 DNA: TGTGCCAGCAGCTTATGGGCCGTAGCGGAAAGCTCCTACAATGAGCAGTTCTTC; V gene: TRBV11-2; clone size: .; J gene: TRBJ2-1; D gene: .
CDR3 protein: CASSSYSGANVLTF; CDR3 DNA: TGTGCCAGCAGCTCTTACTCTGGGGCCAACGTCCTGACTTTC; V gene: TRBV11-2; clone size: few; J gene: TRBJ2-6; D gene: .
CDR3 protein: CASSPRQGVIYGYTF; CDR3 DNA: TGTGCCAGCAGCCCCCGACAGGGAGTCATCTATGGCTACACCTTC; V gene: TRBV5-5; clone size: few; J gene: TRBJ1-2; D gene: TRBD1
CDR3 protein: CSVDRSEQGEQFF; CDR3 DNA: TGCAGCGTCGATCGCTCGGAACAGGGTGAGCAGTTCTTC; V gene: TRBV29-1; clone size: .; J gene: TRBJ2-1; D gene: .
CDR3 protein: CATSAAQETQYF; CDR3 DNA: TGTGCCACCAGTGCGGCCCAAGAGACCCAGTACTTC; V gene: TRBV24-1; clone size: .; J gene: TRBJ2-5; D gene: .
CDR3 protein: CASSQGFFHAETQYF; CDR3 DNA: TGTGCCAGCAGCCAAGGGTTTTTCCACGCAGAGACCCAGTACTTC; V gene: TRBV3-1; clone size: few; J gene: TRBJ2-5; D gene: .
CDR3 protein: CSVESLAGYEQYF; CDR3 DNA: TGCAGCGTTGAATCCCTAGCGGGCTACGAGCAGTACTTC; V gene: TRBV29-1; clone size: .; J gene: TRBJ2-7; D gene: TRBD2
CDR3 protein: CASSLQGDHPQHF; CDR3 DNA: TGTGCCAGCAGCTTACAGGGTGATCACCCCCAGCATTTT; V gene: TRBV11-2; clone size: .; J gene: TRBJ1-5; D gene: .
CDR3 protein: CSAGLAGVPYEQYF; CDR3 DNA: TGCAGTGCTGGTTTAGCGGGAGTTCCCTACGAGCAGTACTTC; V gene: TRBV20-1; clone size: .; J gene: TRBJ2-7; D gene: TRBD2
CDR3 protein: CASSWGRDQPQHF; CDR3 DNA: TGTGCCAGCTCGTGGGGGCGCGATCAGCCCCAGCATTTT; V gene: TRBV18; clone size: .; J gene: TRBJ1-5; D gene: .
CDR3 protein: CASSLRVNEQFF; CDR3 DNA: TGTGCCAGCAGCTTACGAGTAAATGAGCAGTTCTTC; V gene: TRBV11-3; clone size: .; J gene: TRBJ2-1; D gene: .
CDR3 protein: CASSLTGRAGNYGYTF; CDR3 DNA: TGTGCCAGCAGCTTGACAGGCAGGGCGGGGAACTATGGCTACACCTTC; V gene: TRBV5-6; clone size: few; J gene: TRBJ1-2; D gene: .
CDR3 protein: CSANDLGLYQETQYF; CDR3 DNA: TGCAGTGCTAATGACTTGGGACTTTACCAAGAGACCCAGTACTTC; V gene: TRBV20-1; clone size: many; J gene: TRBJ2-5; D gene: .
CDR3 protein: CASSKGLGAETQYF; CDR3 DNA: TGTGCCAGCAGCAAGGGACTAGGGGCAGAGACCCAGTACTTC; V gene: TRBV7-9; clone size: .; J gene: TRBJ2-5; D gene: TRBD2
CDR3 protein: CSAPGGEGASYNEKLFF; CDR3 DNA: TGCAGTGCTCCGGGGGGGGAAGGGGCCTCATACAATGAAAAACTGTTTTTT; V gene: TRBV20-1; clone size: .; J gene: TRBJ1-4; D gene: .
CDR3 protein: CASSLEGQGRPYEQYF; CDR3 DNA: TGTGCCAGCAGCTTGGAGGGGCAGGGGAGACCCTACGAGCAGTACTTC; V gene: TRBV5-5; clone size: many; J gene: TRBJ2-7; D gene: .
CDR3 protein: CASSAGLAGYTGELFF; CDR3 DNA: TGCGCCAGCAGCGCCGGACTAGCGGGGTACACCGGGGAGCTGTTTTTT; V gene: TRBV5-1; clone size: few; J gene: TRBJ2-2; D gene: TRBD2
CDR3 protein: CASSPLAGAGETQYF; CDR3 DNA: TGTGCCAGCAGTCCTTTAGCGGGGGCTGGAGAGACCCAGTACTTC; V gene: TRBV27; clone size: .; J gene: TRBJ2-5; D gene: TRBD2
CDR3 protein: CASSPVGVDSNQPQHF; CDR3 DNA: TGCGCCAGCAGCCCAGTCGGGGTCGATAGCAATCAGCCCCAGCATTTT; V gene: TRBV4-1; clone size: .; J gene: TRBJ1-5; D gene: .
CDR3 protein: CASSVAGGLSYNEQFF; CDR3 DNA: TGTGCCAGCAGCGTAGCGGGAGGACTCTCCTACAATGAGCAGTTCTTC; V gene: TRBV9; clone size: .; J gene: TRBJ2-1; D gene: TRBD2